This T cell receptor beta chain was identified during a study of cytomegalovirus exposure and HLA in healthy donors. CDR1 and CDR2 from the germline V gene are LNHDA and SQIVND (reference sequence). The CDR3 has 15 residues. Trimming removed 5 bases at V and 2 bases at J, with 12 bases between. PCR employed 60 Vbeta and 13 Jbeta primers. The assay was immunoSEQ multiplex PCR, and TCRdb's table has in-frame clones only and misses some. Of some 110,000 clones in the sample, just under 80% are singletons; the top ten hold roughly 6%. With regard to this clone: Its antigen is unknown.

Study results and limitations: Analysis was carried out at a later point, and it linked a missense DCLRE1C variant to TCR beta V- and J-gene trimming. Researchers counted roughly 150 TCR beta chains as cytomegalovirus-associated. Later, an analysis found that common viral pathogens appeared to be linked with several of the most significant clusters. Later analysis suggested most CMV-associated TCR beta chains were HLA-restricted.

Sequenced: PBMCs. This rearrangement joins TRBV19 to TRBJ1-4; a possible D gene is TRBD1 (6 bases). The sequence was obtained from a male donor in good health and CMV-seronegative. In nucleotides, the CDR3 is TGTGCCAGTAGTGGGGGGGCCGGGACTAATGAAAAACTGTTTTTT. It is translated as CASSGGAGTNEKLFF.